The rows below give T cell receptor beta chains drawn from one sample of a study of T cell responses to AZD1222 COVID-19 vaccine. TCRdb's table, derived via immunoSEQ multiplex PCR, lists solely in-frame clones and lacks some. The sample records about 140,000 clones, around 90% being singletons. Sequencing used peripheral blood, obtained 28 days after the second AZD1222 dose. Source of these receptors: an adult who received the AZD1222 COVID-19 vaccine. The CDR3 runs from the conserved cysteine through the conserved F or W. A D gene is named only where the DNA matches it firmly. A clone size is listed for some rows: how often the clone was seen (once, few, many), or a class if it is expanded.

d_gene	abundance	j_gene	v_gene	CDR3nt	CDR3aa
-	-	TRBJ2-7	TRBV15	TGTGCCACCAGCCGATCTCAGGGCTCCCACTACGAGCAGTACTTC	CATSRSQGSHYEQYF
-	-	TRBJ1-6	TRBV10-3	TGTGCCATCAGGGTGGGGGGCGCCCAGAATTCACCCCTCCACTTT	CAIRVGGAQNSPLHF
-	-	TRBJ2-7	TRBV28	TGTGCCAGCAGTTTAGGTTACGAGCAGTACTTC	CASSLGYEQYF
-	-	TRBJ1-1	TRBV28	TGTGCCAGTGTTAGAATGGGGAACACTGAAGCTTTCTTT	CASVRMGNTEAFF
TRBD1	-	TRBJ2-5	TRBV7-2	TGTGCCAGCAGCCCATCGACAGGGGGAGAGACCCAGTACTTC	CASSPSTGGETQYF
TRBD2	-	TRBJ2-1	TRBV11-3	TGTGCCAGCAGCTTAGGGACTAGCGGGATGGTCGATGAGCAGTTCTTC	CASSLGTSGMVDEQFF
-	-	TRBJ2-5	TRBV5-4	TGTGCCAGCAGTACGGGGCCCCTTGGAGAGACCCAGTACTTC	CASSTGPLGETQYF
-	few	TRBJ1-5	TRBV7-3	TGTGCCAGCAGCTTATATACGGATCAGCCCCAGCATTTT	CASSLYTDQPQHF
TRBD1	-	TRBJ1-1	TRBV12-5	TGTGCTAGTTGGTTTCTCTTTGGACAGGGCGGGCTGAACACTGAAGCTTTCTTT	CASWFLFGQGGLNTEAFF
-	-	TRBJ1-5	TRBV11-2	TGTGCCAGCAGCCCGACAACGGGAACTGGGCAGCCCCAGCATTTT	CASSPTTGTGQPQHF
-	once	TRBJ1-6	TRBV10-3	TGTGCCATCAGGCCGGACAGTCCCCGTTCACCCCTCCACTTT	CAIRPDSPRSPLHF
TRBD1	once	TRBJ2-1	TRBV5-1	TGCGCCAGCAGCTCCGGGACAGGGTCCCACAATGAGCAGTTCTTC	CASSSGTGSHNEQFF
TRBD2	-	TRBJ2-1	TRBV30	TGTGCCTGGAGTCCCCTTGGCGGGGGTTATGAGCAGTTCTTC	CAWSPLGGGYEQFF
-	-	TRBJ2-5	TRBV5-4	TGTGCCAGCAGCTTGTTGAAGACACAAGAGACCCAGTACTTC	CASSLLKTQETQYF
-	many	TRBJ2-1	TRBV25-1	TGTGCCAGCAGTGACTACAATGAGCAGTTCTTC	CASSDYNEQFF
TRBD2	-	TRBJ2-3	TRBV3-1/TRBV3-2	TGTGCCAGCAGCGCCTGGATGGTAGCGGGAGCCCCTAGCACAGATACGCAGTATTTT	CASSAWMVAGAPSTDTQYF
TRBD1	few	TRBJ2-3	TRBV29-1	TGCAGCGTCAAGACAGGGGGGAGGACAGATACGCAGTATTTT	CSVKTGGRTDTQYF
TRBD1	-	TRBJ1-2	TRBV5-1	TGCGCCAGCAGCCTCCGGGACAGGACAAATGGCTACACCTTC	CASSLRDRTNGYTF
TRBD2	-	TRBJ2-1	TRBV2	TGTGCCAGCGGAGCGGGGGGGTTGACTGAGCAGTTCTTC	CASGAGGLTEQFF